The 28 T cell receptor beta chains below were found in one sample sequenced in a study of shared T cell receptors in the human thymus. Assay: immunoSEQ multiplex PCR; the TCRdb copy retains only in-frame clones and omits some. The sample contains about 540,000 clones, about four fifths of which appear only once. The data also belong to a second study, concerning human thymus T cells.

Sequenced sample: thymocytes. These receptors were taken from a boy under three years old with a congenital heart defect.

The V gene is TRBV20-1, the J gene TRBJ2-1; no reliable D call. The CDR3 covers 11 residues. Germline CDR1 DFQATT, CDR2 SNEGSKA (reference sequence). CDR3 region: CSCVEDNEQFF. CDR3 DNA: TGCAGCTGTGTAGAGGACAATGAGCAGTTCTTC.

This chain joins TRBV11-2 and TRBJ1-3; 12 bases are shared with TRBD1. The length of the CDR3 is 16 residues. The trim removed 5 bases at V and 2 bases at J, leaving 4 bases unmatched. Germline CDR1 and CDR2: SGHAT and FQNNGV. The CDR3 here is CASSHRDRGPGNTIYF. The CDR3, as DNA: TGTGCCAGCAGCCACCGGGACAGGGGGCCTGGAAACACCATATATTTT.

The chain carries TRBV2 and TRBJ1-1; 8 bases map to TRBD1. The germline CDR1 and CDR2 sequences are SNHLY and FYNNEI. The V and J ends lost 3 bases and 4 bases, in that order; junction bases with no gene match: 4. This CDR3 comprises 14 residues. DNA for the CDR3: TGTGCCAGCAGTGATAACAGGGGGGGCACTGAAGCTTTCTTT. Its translation: CASSDNRGGTEAFF.

The chain carries TRBV6-5 and TRBJ1-3; D may be TRBD1 (6 bases). Germline values: CDR1 MNHEY, CDR2 SVGAGI. The CDR3 is 15 amino acids. V gave up 2 bases and J gave up 0 bases, with 8 bases separating them. CDR3 DNA sequence: TGTGCCAGCAGTTACGAGGGGGTCTCTGGAAACACCATATATTTT. This sequence encodes CASSYEGVSGNTIYF.

This chain links TRBV7-2 with TRBJ2-5; TRBD2 aligns across 7 bases. This CDR3 has 14 residues. The V gene's germline CDR1 is SGHTA and CDR2 FQGNSA. V gave up 6 bases and J gave up 1 base; unmatched junction bases: 5. CDR3 residues: CASRVAGPQETQYF. The CDR3 bases are TGTGCCAGCAGGGTAGCGGGCCCCCAAGAGACCCAGTACTTC.

The chain uses TRBV2 and TRBJ2-1, with TRBD1 as a possible D gene (6 bases). The V and J ends lost 7 bases and 14 bases respectively, with 18 bases between them. The CDR3 has 12 amino acids. Per germline, CDR1 SNHLY and CDR2 FYNNEI. For the CDR3, the DNA is TGTGCCAGCATGATAGGGGGTCCTCTGAAGTTCTTC. Amino acid sequence: CASMIGGPLKFF.

This rearrangement joins TRBV7-9 to TRBJ2-1; TRBD2 matches 12 bases. Germline V gene lookup returns CDR1 SEHNR and CDR2 FQNEAQ (reference sequence). Germline trimming cut 1 base from V and 8 bases from J; bases unmatched to any gene: 9. The CDR3 runs 17 residues. CDR3 residues: CASSLVTASGRVDEQFF. CDR3 sequence (DNA): TGTGCCAGCAGCTTAGTAACGGCTAGCGGGAGGGTCGATGAGCAGTTCTTC.

This clone was seen just once. This chain links TRBV7-4 with TRBJ2-2; 9 bases map to TRBD2. Germline V gene data show CDR1 as SGHVT and CDR2 as SQSDAQ. This CDR3 has 17 residues. The V and J ends lost 1 base and 4 bases, in that order; junction bases with no gene match: 7. This CDR3 reads CASSLVASGIITGELFF. The CDR3 DNA is TGTGCCAGCAGCTTAGTAGCTAGCGGGATTATCACCGGGGAGCTGTTTTTT.

This clone was seen only once. This chain connects TRBV27 to TRBJ2-2, with 16 bases that match TRBD2. Germline-derived CDR1 and CDR2 are MNHEY and SMNVEV (reference sequence). V lost 1 base, J lost 7 bases, and 12 bases stayed unmatched. CDR3 length: 20 amino acids. The CDR3 is CASSLFGTSGRAGSYGELFF. The CDR3 DNA reads as TGTGCCAGCAGTTTATTTGGGACTAGCGGGAGGGCCGGATCCTACGGGGAGCTGTTTTTT.

The chain combines TRBV5-4 with TRBJ2-7, with TRBD1 matching over 8 bases. Germline V CDR1 and CDR2: SGHNT, YYREEE (reference sequence). There are 14 residues in the CDR3. The junction had 4 bases not matched to a gene; V was cut back by 3 bases and J by 2 bases. DNA of the CDR3: TGTGCCAGCAGCTCCTGGACAGGGACCTACGAGCAGTACTTC. Translated, it gives CASSSWTGTYEQYF.

V and J are TRBV30 and TRBJ2-2, with a tentative D call TRBD1 (8 bases). Germline CDR1 reads GTSNPN; CDR2 reads SVGIG (reference sequence). Trimming pared 0 bases from V and 4 bases from J, leaving 15 bases between. This CDR3 has 16 residues. This chain's CDR3 is CAWSVRQGRGTGELFF. The DNA of the CDR3 is TGTGCCTGGAGTGTACGACAGGGGAGGGGCACCGGGGAGCTGTTTTTT. The whole variable domain, filled in from reference TRBV30 and TRBJ2-2, reads SQTIHQWPATLVQPVGSPLSLECTVEGTSNPNLYWYRQAAGRGLQLLFYSVGIGQISSEVPQNLSASRPQDRQFILSSKKLLLSDSGFYLCAWSVRQGRGTGELFFGEGSRLTVL.

This clone was observed a single time. CDR3 nucleotide sequence: TGCGCCAGCTATGGAAAGGGGACTAGCGGGAGGGCCCCGAACATTCAGTACTTC. Residues: CASYGKGTSGRAPNIQYF. The chain carries TRBV10-1 and TRBJ2-4, with 16 positions matching TRBD2. Germline V CDR1 and CDR2: WNHNN, SYGVQD (reference sequence). The CDR3 is 18 amino acids. The V gene end was trimmed by 8 bases and the J gene end by 7 bases; junction bases not matched to a gene: 14.

The chain uses TRBV29-1 and TRBJ2-7; D uncertain. In germline, CDR1 is SQVTM, CDR2 ANQGSEA. Trimming stripped 3 bases from V and 5 bases from J, with 8 bases between. The CDR3 runs 11 residues. The CDR3 DNA is TGCAGCGTTGACCTAAGTCACGAGCAGTACTTC. Amino acid sequence: CSVDLSHEQYF.

The rearrangement joins TRBV5-1 to TRBJ2-5; a weak D match, TRBD2 (5 bases). V lost 6 bases to trimming and J lost 2 bases, with 17 bases between them. The germline V gene has CDR1 SGHRS and CDR2 YFSETQ. The CDR3 has 15 residues. CDR3 DNA: TGCGCCAGCACCCCCCGGCCGGGGAGACAAGAGACCCAGTACTTC. Residues: CASTPRPGRQETQYF.

The J gene is TRBJ2-1, the V gene TRBV28; 10 nucleotides line up with TRBD1. The CDR3 sequence is 18 residues long. After removal of 5 bases from V and 2 bases from J, the junction contained 12 bases not matched to a gene. Germline V gene data show CDR1 as MDHEN and CDR2 as SYDVKM. CDR3: CASSGDRGSGVPYNEQFF. CDR3 nucleotide sequence: TGTGCCAGCAGTGGGGACAGGGGAAGCGGGGTTCCCTACAATGAGCAGTTCTTC.

The rearrangement uses TRBV18 and TRBJ2-7, with 12 bases identical to TRBD2. Germline V CDR1 and CDR2: KGHSH, LQKENI. There are 16 residues in the CDR3. The V segment lost 2 bases and the J segment 1 base; nucleotides outside the gene matches: 3. As DNA, the CDR3 is TGTGCCAGCTCACCAAATGGACTAGCGGGATCCTACGAGCAGTACTTC. Its protein product is CASSPNGLAGSYEQYF.

Comments on this clone: Other DNA sequences from this sample encode an identical CDR3 as well. The V gene is TRBV4-2, the J gene TRBJ2-1; 13 bases map to TRBD2. The CDR3 extends over 15 amino acids. After removal of 4 bases from V and 5 bases from J, the junction contained 2 bases not matched to a gene. Germline CDR1 is LGHNA and CDR2 is YNFKEQ. The CDR3 nucleotides are TGTGCCAGCAGCCCGGGACTAGCGGGACACAATGAGCAGTTCTTC. Translating it yields CASSPGLAGHNEQFF.

The rearrangement uses TRBV5-1 and TRBJ1-2, with a tentative D call TRBD1 (6 bases). Germline assignment: CDR1 SGHRS and CDR2 YFSETQ. The V gene lost 4 bases and the J gene lost 4 bases, with 14 bases spanning the gap. This CDR3 contains 14 residues. The CDR3 DNA reads TGCGCCAGCAGCCAACAGGGTTCTCGCTATGGCTACACCTTC. Translated: CASSQQGSRYGYTF.

This rearrangement joins TRBV27 to TRBJ1-1, with 7 bases matching TRBD1. Germline loops: CDR1 MNHEY, CDR2 SMNVEV (reference sequence). The CDR3 spans 14 residues. The ends lost 6 bases at V and 1 base at J; junction bases unmatched: 5. This CDR3 is CASSSQGGNTEAFF. In DNA form, the CDR3 reads TGTGCCAGCAGCAGTCAGGGGGGGAACACTGAAGCTTTCTTT.

The table lists this clone with a count of one. V is TRBV4-3 and J is TRBJ2-1; 7 bases align to TRBD2. This CDR3 is built from 18 residues. The J segment lost 0 bases and the V segment lost 0 bases, leaving 8 bases of the junction unmatched. Germline-derived CDR1 and CDR2 are LGHNA and YSLEER. CDR3 bases: TGCGCCAGCAGCCAAGACGGGGGGTACTTGAGCTCCTACAATGAGCAGTTCTTC. Translation: CASSQDGGYLSSYNEQFF.

This clone has just one count. This chain links TRBV28 with TRBJ2-7; 8 nucleotides align to TRBD2. The J segment lost 0 bases and the V segment lost 1 base, leaving 2 bases of the junction unmatched. Germline lookup yields CDR1 MDHEN and CDR2 SYDVKM. The CDR3 is made up of 15 amino acids. The chain's CDR3 is CASSLFGRASYEQYF. In DNA form, the CDR3 reads TGTGCCAGCAGTTTATTCGGGAGGGCCTCCTACGAGCAGTACTTC.

The chain is built from TRBV6-6 and TRBJ1-2; D call uncertain. This CDR3 is 15 amino acids long. Germline CDR1 reads MNHNY; CDR2 reads SVGAGI (reference sequence). Trimming removed 6 bases at V and 4 bases at J, with 18 bases between. The CDR3 reads CASSPPGGLAYGYTF. The CDR3 nucleotides are TGTGCCAGCAGCCCGCCGGGAGGCTTGGCCTATGGCTACACCTTC.

The chain links TRBV19 to TRBJ2-1; the D is unclear. Trimming took off 6 bases at V and 4 bases at J, with 7 bases between the two ends. The CDR3 extends over 12 amino acids. Germline V CDR1 and CDR2: LNHDA, SQIVND (reference sequence). This CDR3 reads CASSPGYNEQFF. Here the CDR3 DNA reads TGTGCCAGTAGCCCGGGTTACAATGAGCAGTTCTTC.

This rearrangement joins TRBV5-1 to TRBJ2-7; TRBD2 agrees at 15 bases. The J segment lost 4 bases and the V segment lost 4 bases, leaving 21 bases of the junction unmatched. The CDR3 spans 21 residues. CDR1 SGHRS and CDR2 YFSETQ come from the germline V gene. CDR3 nucleotides: TGCGCCAGCAGCATCCTTTTGGGGGGGACTAGCGGGAGGTCCGATTCTTACGAGCAGTACTTC. Translation gives CASSILLGGTSGRSDSYEQYF.

The chain combines TRBV13 with TRBJ1-1, with TRBD1 identical over 8 bases. With V trimmed by 7 bases and J by 3 bases, 4 bases remained unmatched. From germline, CDR1 is PRHDT and CDR2 FYEKMQ (reference sequence). The CDR3 spans 13 residues. CDR3: CASIEQGDTEAFF. The CDR3 bases are TGTGCCAGCATCGAACAGGGGGACACTGAAGCTTTCTTT.

Note on this clone: Other nucleotide sequences from this sample produce the same CDR3. The V and J genes are TRBV27 and TRBJ2-7, with D uncertain. The CDR3 runs 16 residues. CDR1 is MNHEY, CDR2 SMNVEV, per germline (reference sequence). With 0 bases removed from V and 4 bases from J, the gap between germline ends came to 16 bases. The CDR3 bases are TGTGCCAGCAGTTTATCTCCACCCTTAGTCCCTTACGAGCAGTACTTC. Translating gives CASSLSPPLVPYEQYF.

This chain uses TRBV18 with TRBJ2-5, with D possibly being TRBD1 (6 bases). The CDR3 sequence is 15 residues long. The germline V gene has CDR1 KGHSH and CDR2 LQKENI. Trimming cost V 4 bases and J 5 bases, with 17 bases left between them. The chain's CDR3 is CASSRPGDPWETQYF. The DNA for the CDR3 is TGTGCCAGCTCACGTCCAGGGGACCCGTGGGAGACCCAGTACTTC.

This CDR3 reads CASNGQGSSYEQYF. The CDR3 DNA reads TGTGCCAGCAATGGACAGGGGAGCTCCTACGAGCAGTACTTC. The chain uses TRBV6-5 and TRBJ2-7, with 9 positions matching TRBD1. V lost 7 bases to trimming and J lost 0 bases; unmatched junction nucleotides: 4. The CDR3 spans 14 residues. The germline gives CDR1 MNHEY, CDR2 SVGAGI.